This T cell receptor beta chain appears in the sequencing data of a study of blood T cells in healthy people across ages. The individuals who served as donors were healthy Caucasians living in Russia, aged roughly 6 to 100. A sample-barcoded 5' primer and a J-beta primer mix were used in a second PCR of roughly 6 to 11 cycles. A 12-random-nucleotide template-switch adaptor tagged each cDNA molecule. Via MiXCR, TCRdb re-called the 5' RACE reads, giving one row per CDR3 protein. The sample includes around 2 million distinct CDR3 sequences, about 39% of them seen just once. V was clipped by 1 base and J by 8 bases, with 9 bases between them. The CDR3 has 13 amino acids. The germline CDR1 and CDR2 sequences are LGHDT and YNNKEL (reference sequence). The table lists this clonotype with a few counts. Its target is not known. Study results and caveats: As naive T cell percentage varied, TCR beta diversity correlated strongly with it. There were more naive CD4+ cells and higher diversity in long-lived donors than in aged donors.

The sequenced material came from blood. The sequence was collected from a human donor in good health. This rearrangement joins TRBV3-1 to TRBJ2-1; maybe TRBD2 (5 bases). In DNA, the CDR3 is TGTGCCAGCAGCCAAGGGACTGTCGATGAGCAGTTCTTC. The encoded protein is CASSQGTVDEQFF.